This T cell receptor (beta chain) is from a study of blood T cell repertoires in COVID-19. Looking at the study overall: PBMCs, B-cell-depleted T cells, or T cells were the source of the cDNA or gDNA that made up the material.

The junction had 3 bases not matched to a gene; V was cut back by 5 bases and J by 7 bases. This CDR3 is 12 amino acids long. Germline-derived CDR1 and CDR2 are MDHEN and SYDVKM. Produced via immunoSEQ multiplex PCR; TCRdb's table is partial and in-frame only. Of roughly 73,000 clones in the sample, roughly nine tenths were seen once. This clone was observed a few times. Input material: peripheral blood. This TCR derives from a middle-aged man with acute or convalescent COVID-19. The chain couples TRBV28 to TRBJ1-2, with 8 bases identical to TRBD1. CDR3 DNA sequence: TGTGCCAGCAGTGAAACAGGGGGTGGCTACACCTTC. The encoded protein is CASSETGGGYTF.